This T cell receptor beta chain was profiled in a study of T-cell reconstitution after alpha-beta-depleted transplantation in children. This clonotype was seen repeatedly, ten times or more. Germline-derived CDR1 and CDR2 are KGHDR and SFDVKD. With 4 bases clipped from V and 4 bases from J, the junction kept 7 bases outside the gene matches. This CDR3 contains 16 residues. Unique molecular identifiers were incorporated when the TCRbeta library was constructed. TCRdb recomputed calls from the PCR reads with MiXCR, one row per CDR3 protein. The sample has 200,000 to 300,000 distinct CDR3 sequences, around 11% seen once.

This TCR came from a human donor who donated a stem cell graft to a child with acute lymphoblastic leukemia. Sample: PBMCs from the stem cell graft donor, taken from the stem cell graft. The chain combines TRBV24-1 with TRBJ2-2; TRBD1 matches at 8 bases. In DNA, the CDR3 is TGTGCCACCAGTGACCGGACAGGGAGGAGCACCGGGGAGCTGTTTTTT. Translated, it gives CATSDRTGRSTGELFF.